The 20 T cell receptor beta chains below come from one sample, sequenced in a study of control samples from healthy donors and cancer patients. Sequencing was performed with immunoSEQ multiplex PCR; in TCRdb, only in-frame clones are kept and a portion is missing. The sample consists of some 250,000 clones, approximately 80% of them appearing once. Sequencing used PBMCs. The receptors originated from a woman aged 60 to 75 with lung cancer.

DNA of the CDR3: TGTGCCAGCAGCCAAGGGACAGGGGGCTACTACGAGCAGTACTTC. Amino acid sequence: CASSQGTGGYYEQYF. The chain has TRBV3-1 (or the pseudogene TRBV3-2) and TRBJ2-7; TRBD1 matches 11 bases. V trimming: 1 base; J trimming: 3 bases; junction bases outside the gene matches: 2. The length of the CDR3 is 15 residues. Per germline, CDR1 LGHDT and CDR2 YNNKEL (reference sequence).

In its sample, this clone was seen once. The chain has TRBV6-5 and TRBJ1-2; TRBD1 agrees at 10 bases. Germline CDR1 and CDR2: MNHEY and SVGAGI. The CDR3 has 15 amino acids. Unmatched junction bases numbered 6, after V lost 6 bases and J lost 2 bases. The CDR3 protein is CASSRQGAGNYGYTF. The CDR3 DNA is TGTGCCAGCAGCCGACAGGGGGCGGGGAACTATGGCTACACCTTC.

This clone was picked up a small number of times. The chain couples TRBV28 to TRBJ1-4, with TRBD1 matching over 9 bases. Trimming removed 8 bases from V and 8 bases from J; junction bases left unmatched: 9. Germline values: CDR1 MDHEN, CDR2 SYDVKM. This CDR3 has 14 amino acids. The CDR3 region is CASVSGTGKEKLFF. The CDR3 region has the DNA TGTGCCAGCGTCTCCGGGACAGGGAAAGAAAAACTGTTTTTT.

The rearrangement links TRBV19 to TRBJ2-3; maybe TRBD2 (5 bases). Germline loops: CDR1 LNHDA, CDR2 SQIVND (reference sequence). The CDR3 is made up of 17 amino acids. With 1 base removed from V and 0 bases from J, the gap between germline ends came to 14 bases. The CDR3 sequence: CASSIGMDSTSTDTQYF. The CDR3 region has the DNA TGTGCCAGTAGTATAGGGATGGACTCGACTAGCACAGATACGCAGTATTTT.

The V and J genes are TRBV9 and TRBJ1-2; D is unclear. Germline lookup yields CDR1 SGDLS and CDR2 YYNGEE. This CDR3 contains 13 residues. Trimming stripped 0 bases from V and 5 bases from J, with 8 bases between. This CDR3 is CASSVVPLYGYTF. The CDR3 DNA reads TGTGCCAGCAGCGTAGTCCCCCTGTATGGCTACACCTTC.

This clone was recorded only once. The DNA of the CDR3 is TGTGCCAGCAGCCCGACAGGGAACTATGGCTACACCTTC. Protein sequence: CASSPTGNYGYTF. The chain joins TRBV7-2 to TRBJ1-2; 7 bases are a match to TRBD1. Germline V CDR1 and CDR2: SGHTA, FQGNSA. Germline trimming cut 5 bases from V and 2 bases from J; bases unmatched to any gene: 2. The CDR3 runs to 13 residues.

This clone occurred a few times. The CDR3 reads CASSYSLTGEAFF. CDR3 DNA sequence: TGTGCCAGCAGTTATTCTTTGACGGGTGAAGCTTTCTTT. The V call is TRBV28, the J call TRBJ1-1; the D is unclear. V lost 4 bases and J lost 7, with 13 bases in between. Germline CDR1 is MDHEN and CDR2 is SYDVKM. This CDR3 region has 13 residues.

The V and J genes are TRBV5-1 and TRBJ2-5; D may be TRBD2 (6 bases). CDR1 SGHRS and CDR2 YFSETQ come from the germline V gene. V shed 4 bases and J shed 2 bases, with 15 bases lying between them. The CDR3 has 15 residues. CDR3 DNA sequence: TGCGCCAGCAGCCGACCTTTGGGGGGTCAAGAGACCCAGTACTTC. Its protein is CASSRPLGGQETQYF. The full variable domain, in which reference TRBV5-1 and TRBJ2-5 provide the parts outside the CDR3, is KAGVTQTPRYLIKTRGQQVTLSCSPISGHRSVSWYQQTPGQGLQFLFEYFSETQRNKGNFPGRFSGRQFSNSRSEMNVSTLELGDSALYLCASSRPLGGQETQYFGPGTRLLVL.

This sequence joins TRBV28 and TRBJ2-5, with 10 bases that match TRBD1. This CDR3 comprises 16 residues. CDR1 MDHEN and CDR2 SYDVKM come from the germline V gene. Trimming at V came to 2 bases and at J to 4 bases, leaving 7 bases not matched to a gene. This CDR3 is CASSLTGTGDLETQYF. CDR3 sequence (DNA): TGTGCCAGCAGTTTAACCGGGACAGGGGATTTAGAGACCCAGTACTTC.

V and J are TRBV5-1 and TRBJ2-7; a possible D gene is TRBD2 (5 bases). The V and J ends lost 0 bases and 1 base respectively, with 14 bases between them. CDR1 and CDR2 (germline): SGHRS, YFSETQ. The CDR3 contains 16 residues. The CDR3 DNA reads as TGCGCCAGCAGCTTGGGCCCGAGCGGACTTTCCTACGAGCAGTACTTC. This gives the protein CASSLGPSGLSYEQYF.

The chain employs TRBV2 and TRBJ1-1; D unresolved. Germline CDR1 SNHLY, CDR2 FYNNEI. The CDR3 loop spans 14 amino acids. The germline V and J ends were trimmed by 3 bases and 0 bases, with 8 bases remaining between them. The chain's CDR3 is CASSEEVMNTEAFF. In nucleotides, the CDR3 is TGTGCCAGCAGTGAGGAGGTTATGAACACTGAAGCTTTCTTT.

The rearrangement uses TRBV18 and TRBJ1-1; D not certain. The germline V gene has CDR1 KGHSH and CDR2 LQKENI. V lost 5 bases to trimming and J lost 4 bases, with 20 bases between them. This CDR3 spans 16 amino acids. The CDR3 DNA reads as TGTGCCAGCTCAATAGGGTTTATTTCGGTAGGCACTGAAGCTTTCTTT. Encoded protein: CASSIGFISVGTEAFF.

This clone was found a few times. This chain connects TRBV7-9 to TRBJ1-4; 7 bases line up with TRBD1. The J segment lost 8 bases and the V segment lost 3 bases, leaving 9 bases of the junction unmatched. Germline lookup yields CDR1 SEHNR and CDR2 FQNEAQ (reference sequence). This CDR3 region has 15 residues. The CDR3 DNA reads TGTGCCAGCAGCTTGTCGACAGGGCGGCGGGAAAAACTGTTTTTT. It is translated as CASSLSTGRREKLFF.

This chain uses TRBV2 with TRBJ2-1; D is tentatively TRBD1 or TRBD2 (5 bases each). V was pared by 6 bases and J by 4 bases, with 16 bases between. Germline V lookup: CDR1 SNHLY, CDR2 FYNNEI. This CDR3 is built from 15 residues. Written as DNA, the CDR3 is TGTGCCAGCAGGGCCCAGGGAGCCGTATACAATGAGCAGTTCTTC. Protein product: CASRAQGAVYNEQFF. Looking up the rest from reference TRBV2 and TRBJ2-1 gives the full variable domain: EPEVTQTPSHQVTQMGQEVILRCVPISNHLYFYWYRQILGQKVEFLVSFYNNEISEKSEIFDDQFSVERPDGSNFTLKIRSTKLEDSAMYFCASRAQGAVYNEQFFGPGTRLTVL.

The chain couples TRBV18 to TRBJ1-2; 12 bases are shared with TRBD1. The CDR3 totals 16 residues. Trimming at V came to 0 bases and at J to 4 bases, leaving 3 bases not matched to a gene. CDR1 and CDR2 (germline): KGHSH, LQKENI. The DNA for the CDR3 is TGTGCCAGCTCACCACCAGGGACAGGGGGCAGCTATGGCTACACCTTC. Translated, it gives CASSPPGTGGSYGYTF. Full variable domain (outside the CDR3, taken from reference TRBV18 and TRBJ1-2): NAGVMQNPRHLVRRRGQEARLRCSPMKGHSHVYWYRQLPEEGLKFMVYLQKENIIDESGMPKERFSAEFPKEGPSILRIQQVVRGDSAAYFCASSPPGTGGSYGYTFGSGTRLTVV.

The chain combines TRBV5-1 with TRBJ1-1; weak D call: TRBD1 (5 bases). Per germline, CDR1 SGHRS and CDR2 YFSETQ. The CDR3 contains 15 residues. Trimming stripped 4 bases from V and 4 bases from J, with 17 bases between. CDR3 sequence reads: CASSTSGTTGTEAFF. CDR3 nucleotide sequence: TGCGCCAGCAGCACTTCCGGGACGACGGGCACTGAAGCTTTCTTT.

The chain uses TRBV24-1 and TRBJ2-1; D is unclear. The CDR3 extends over 16 amino acids. The V end was cut by 4 bases, the J end by 0 bases, with 12 bases between. Per the germline V gene, CDR1 is KGHDR and CDR2 is SFDVKD. CDR3: CATSDPGGSSYNEQFF. CDR3 DNA sequence: TGTGCCACCAGTGACCCCGGCGGTAGCTCCTACAATGAGCAGTTCTTC.

This clone showed up many times. The gene calls are TRBV27 and TRBJ1-5; TRBD1 matches 9 bases. From germline, CDR1 is MNHEY and CDR2 SMNVEV (reference sequence). The CDR3 extends over 12 amino acids. V trimming: 9 bases; J trimming: 7 bases; junction bases outside the gene matches: 4. The CDR3 coding sequence is TGTGCCAGTAGACAGGGGGTCCAGCCCCAGCATTTT. Translating it yields CASRQGVQPQHF.

The chain recombines TRBV5-6 with TRBJ1-1; D uncertain. Trimming removed 1 base at V and 4 bases at J, with 5 bases between. Germline CDR1 is SGHDT and CDR2 is YYEEEE. CDR3 size: 12 residues. As DNA, the CDR3 is TGTGCCAGCAGCTTGCGGCTCACTGAAGCTTTCTTT. This sequence encodes CASSLRLTEAFF.

The CDR3, as DNA: TGTGCCTGGAGTGTAGGCACAGTCGAGACCCAGTACTTC. Translation: CAWSVGTVETQYF. This chain connects TRBV30 to TRBJ2-5; D is unclear. CDR1 GTSNPN and CDR2 SVGIG come from the germline V gene (reference sequence). The CDR3 extends over 13 amino acids. Trimming stripped 0 bases from V and 5 bases from J, with 10 bases between.